This T cell receptor beta chain was sequenced for a study of beta chain features in type 1 diabetes. This clone was picked up a small number of times. Its specificity is unknown. Findings of the study overall: The study found moderately but significantly shorter TCRB CDR3s in all four CD4+ subsets of Type 1 diabetes patients.

Every bit of the isolated RNA underwent reverse transcription, so sequencing read expressed TCRB transcripts. Assay used: immunoSEQ multiplex PCR; TCRdb lists only in-frame clones, some missing. This sample carries more than 550,000 clones, 11% to 15% of them seen once, and the ten largest clones take approximately 0.039%. Trimming took 0 bases from V and 7 from J, leaving 7 bases between them. Germline loops: CDR1 SNHLY, CDR2 FYNNEI. The CDR3 loop spans 12 amino acids. The chain joins TRBV2 to TRBJ2-7; a weak D match, TRBD1 (6 bases). The TCR originated in a man younger than 30 with type 1 diabetes. The sample comprised naive CD4+ T cells from blood. CDR3 sequence reads: CASSEAGAEQYF. CDR3 DNA sequence: TGTGCCAGCAGTGAAGCGGGGGCTGAGCAGTACTTC.